This T cell receptor beta chain is from a study of cytomegalovirus exposure and HLA in healthy donors. Findings of the study overall: TCR beta V- and J-gene trimming, according to a later analysis, was linked to a missense DCLRE1C variant.

Both 60 Vbeta primers and 13 Jbeta primers went into the PCR. Only in-frame clones appear in the TCRdb table, and some are missing; sequencing was by immunoSEQ multiplex PCR. The top ten hold 3% to 5% of the sample, which has about 120,000 clones, about four fifths seen once. Details on this clone: Its antigen is still unknown.

The source material was PBMCs. The receptor was isolated from a woman younger than 45 in good health and CMV-seronegative.

The CDR3 reads CASSIAMGLAGRETQYF. The DNA for the CDR3 is TGTGCCAGTAGTATAGCGATGGGACTAGCGGGACGCGAGACCCAGTACTTC. The rearrangement links TRBV19 to TRBJ2-5, with 13 positions matching TRBD2. The CDR3 has 17 amino acids. Germline V gene data show CDR1 as LNHDA and CDR2 as SQIVND (reference sequence). The V and J ends lost 1 base and 5 bases, in that order; junction bases with no gene match: 7.